This entry lists 30 T cell receptor beta chains sequenced from one sample in a study of beta chain features in type 1 diabetes. Sequenced material consisted of expressed TCRB transcripts (all of the isolated RNA was reverse transcribed). TCRdb's copy holds only in-frame clones and misses some; the assay was immunoSEQ multiplex PCR. The table has about 260,000 clones, around 68% seen once. What was sequenced was naive CD4+ T cells from blood. These receptors were collected from a man aged 25-45 years in good health.

In regard to this clone: The same CDR3 can be traced to other DNA sequences in this sample. This sequence joins TRBV29-1 and TRBJ2-1; perhaps D is TRBD1 or TRBD2 (5 bases each). There are 14 residues in the CDR3. Germline CDR1 reads SQVTM; CDR2 reads ANQGSEA. Trimming removed 5 bases at V and 0 bases at J, with 11 bases between. The CDR3 protein is CSVIAGSSYNEQFF. The CDR3 DNA is TGCAGCGTTATAGCAGGGAGCTCCTACAATGAGCAGTTCTTC.

This clone was detected only once. The chain is built from TRBV7-2 and TRBJ2-3; 7 bases fit TRBD1. The junction had 6 bases not matched to a gene; V was cut back by 6 bases and J by 3 bases. Germline lookup yields CDR1 SGHTA and CDR2 FQGNSA. The CDR3 consists of 14 residues. The CDR3, as DNA: TGTGCCAGCAGAGGGGGCAGGGGTACAGATACGCAGTATTTT. Translating gives CASRGGRGTDTQYF.

The chain has TRBV18 and TRBJ1-1; the match to TRBD1 covers 7 bases. Germline V CDR1 and CDR2: KGHSH, LQKENI. J was trimmed by 8 bases and V by 4 bases; bases with no gene match: 4. The length of the CDR3 is 12 residues. CDR3 region: CASSRGTEEAFF. Written as DNA, the CDR3 is TGTGCCAGCTCACGGGGGACAGAAGAAGCTTTCTTT.

The chain has TRBV4-1 and TRBJ2-4; TRBD2 matches at 9 bases. This CDR3 contains 17 residues. V lost 1 base to trimming and J lost 2 bases; unmatched junction nucleotides: 6. CDR1 MGHRA and CDR2 YSYEKL come from the germline V gene. CDR3 bases: TGCGCCAGCAGCCAAGGGAGGGCTAGCGGGACCAAAAACATTCAGTACTTC. Its translation: CASSQGRASGTKNIQYF.

J is TRBJ2-3 and V is TRBV25-1, with 7 nucleotides matching TRBD2. The germline CDR1 and CDR2 sequences are MGHDK and SYGVNS. The CDR3 runs 15 residues. V was pared by 1 base and J by 2 bases, with 3 bases of the junction left unmatched. CDR3 loop: CASSESSGLTDTQYF. The DNA of the CDR3 is TGTGCCAGCAGTGAATCTAGCGGCCTCACAGATACGCAGTATTTT.

The table lists this clone with a few counts. This sequence joins TRBV30 and TRBJ2-7, with D perhaps matching TRBD2 (6 bases). Germline CDR1 and CDR2: GTSNPN and SVGIG (reference sequence). Trimming removed 3 bases from V and 5 bases from J, with 8 bases in between. This CDR3 region has 11 residues. CDR3 nucleotides: TGTGCCTGGAGAGGAGGGAACGAGCAGTACTTC. Its protein product is CAWRGGNEQYF.

The chain is built from TRBV4-2 and TRBJ1-6; no clear D. The CDR3 length is 14 residues. V lost 2 bases and J lost 6, with 8 bases in between. Germline CDR1 is LGHNA and CDR2 is YNFKEQ. CDR3 in DNA: TGTGCCAGCAGCCAACCCATACCTAATTCACCCCTCCACTTT. This sequence encodes CASSQPIPNSPLHF.

As DNA, the CDR3 is TGTGCCAGCAGTTACAGGGGCACCGACGAGCAGTACTTC. Translation: CASSYRGTDEQYF. This chain links TRBV7-9 with TRBJ2-7; 7 nucleotides align to TRBD1. Germline CDR1 SEHNR, CDR2 FQNEAQ (reference sequence). Trimming took 6 bases from V and 5 from J; bases not matched to a gene: 7. The CDR3 runs to 13 residues.

The CDR3 region is CAWSVSSTGGYTF. The CDR3 nucleotides are TGTGCCTGGAGTGTAAGTTCAACGGGAGGCTACACCTTC. The chain recombines TRBV30 with TRBJ1-2; D unclear. The V gene lost 0 bases and the J gene lost 8 bases, with 13 bases spanning the gap. Germline V gene data show CDR1 as GTSNPN and CDR2 as SVGIG (reference sequence). The CDR3 runs 13 residues. Full variable domain (rest looked up from reference TRBV30 and TRBJ1-2): SQTIHQWPATLVQPVGSPLSLECTVEGTSNPNLYWYRQAAGRGLQLLFYSVGIGQISSEVPQNLSASRPQDRQFILSSKKLLLSDSGFYLCAWSVSSTGGYTFGSGTRLTVV.

The chain carries TRBV9 and TRBJ2-1, with a tentative D call TRBD1 (5 bases). Per germline, CDR1 SGDLS and CDR2 YYNGEE. V gave up 4 bases and J gave up 7 bases, with 24 bases separating them. The CDR3 runs to 17 residues. CDR3 DNA: TGTGCCAGCAGCCCCAATCTCACCCGGGCAGGGTGGAATGAGCAGTTCTTC. This encodes CASSPNLTRAGWNEQFF.

V usage is TRBV5-1 and J usage is TRBJ1-4; no definite D call. CDR1 is SGHRS, CDR2 YFSETQ, per germline. This CDR3 is built from 15 residues. Trimming left V 2 bases short and J 3 bases short, with 11 bases between. The CDR3 bases are TGCGCCAGCAGCTTCGTATCGGCTTCTAATGAAAAACTGTTTTTT. Encoded protein: CASSFVSASNEKLFF.

In this sample, this clone turned up a few times. The chain employs TRBV4-2 and TRBJ1-2; no firm D call. The CDR3 sequence is 15 residues long. Germline V gene lookup returns CDR1 LGHNA and CDR2 YNFKEQ. The V gene lost 0 bases and the J gene lost 4 bases, with 12 bases spanning the gap. The CDR3 sequence: CASSQDFGESYGYTF. DNA of the CDR3: TGTGCCAGCAGCCAAGATTTTGGAGAGAGCTATGGCTACACCTTC.

The chain uses TRBV30 and TRBJ2-5; 13 nucleotides line up with TRBD2. Trimming took 1 base from V and 2 from J; bases not matched to a gene: 7. CDR1 and CDR2 (germline): GTSNPN, SVGIG (reference sequence). This CDR3 spans 17 amino acids. CDR3 sequence reads: CAWSAHLGLAGQETQYF. CDR3 coding DNA: TGTGCCTGGAGTGCACACCTGGGACTAGCGGGGCAAGAGACCCAGTACTTC.

The chain links TRBV6-6 to TRBJ1-1, with 7 nucleotides matching TRBD1. Per germline, CDR1 MNHNY and CDR2 SVGAGI (reference sequence). This CDR3 has 12 amino acids. J lost 5 bases, V lost 6 bases, and 3 bases had no gene match. This CDR3 is CASSKTGTEAFF. In DNA, the CDR3 is TGTGCCAGCAGCAAGACAGGGACTGAAGCTTTCTTT.

The chain combines TRBV30 with TRBJ2-4; no firm D call. This CDR3 has 12 residues. Per germline, CDR1 GTSNPN and CDR2 SVGIG (reference sequence). The V end was cut by 5 bases, the J end by 6 bases, with 11 bases between. Written as DNA, the CDR3 is TGTGCCTGGGGAGAATTTAGAAACATTCAGTACTTC. Translated, it gives CAWGEFRNIQYF.

This clone was counted a few times. The rearrangement joins TRBV30 to TRBJ2-3; 10 bases are a match to TRBD2. This CDR3 spans 14 amino acids. The trim removed 3 bases at V and 7 bases at J, leaving 7 bases unmatched. The germline V gene encodes CDR1 GTSNPN and CDR2 SVGIG (reference sequence). The CDR3 reads CAWSDSGRINTQYF. The CDR3 bases are TGTGCCTGGAGCGATAGCGGGAGGATTAATACGCAGTATTTT.

The CDR3 nucleotides are TGTGCCAGCAGAATGGACAGGGGTACCTACAATGAGCAGTTCTTC. This gives the protein CASRMDRGTYNEQFF. The chain combines TRBV28 with TRBJ2-1; 9 bases fit TRBD1. This CDR3 is 15 amino acids long. The trim removed 6 bases at V and 2 bases at J, leaving 5 bases unmatched. CDR1 and CDR2 (germline): MDHEN, SYDVKM.

The rearrangement uses TRBV7-2 and TRBJ2-1; a weak D match, TRBD2 (6 bases). Trimming shortened V by 1 base and J by 12 bases, and 10 bases separated the two germline ends. This CDR3 contains 12 residues. The germline V gene has CDR1 SGHTA and CDR2 FQGNSA. CDR3 sequence (DNA): TGTGCCAGCAGCTTAGTCCGGGGGTGGCAGTTCTTC. This encodes CASSLVRGWQFF.

The gene calls are TRBV10-3 and TRBJ1-6; the D is unclear. Between the trimmed V and J ends, which lost 0 bases and 7 bases, there was a span of 4 bases. The germline gives CDR1 ENHRY, CDR2 SYGVKD. This CDR3 is 13 amino acids long. The CDR3 region is CAISESSNSPLHF. The CDR3 DNA reads TGTGCCATCAGTGAGTCGAGCAATTCACCCCTCCACTTT.

V and J are TRBV29-1 and TRBJ1-1; D ambiguous. The CDR3 consists of 11 residues. V lost 6 bases to trimming and J lost 7 bases, with 12 bases between them. Germline V gene data show CDR1 as SQVTM and CDR2 as ANQGSEA. Here the CDR3 DNA reads TGCAGCGTGGTTGACCGATATGAAGCTTTCTTT. Residues: CSVVDRYEAFF.

CDR3 sequence: CSVERGTGVYNEQFF. The CDR3, as DNA: TGCAGCGTGGAAAGGGGGACAGGGGTCTACAATGAGCAGTTCTTC. This chain joins TRBV29-1 and TRBJ2-1, with TRBD1 identical over 10 bases. Germline lookup yields CDR1 SQVTM and CDR2 ANQGSEA. The CDR3 has 15 residues. J lost 3 bases, V lost 6 bases, and 8 bases had no gene match.

The V call is TRBV15, the J call TRBJ2-3, with 7 nucleotides matching TRBD2. The CDR3 is made up of 19 amino acids. Germline V CDR1 and CDR2: LNHNV, YYDKDF (reference sequence). With V trimmed by 0 bases and J by 6 bases, 18 bases remained unmatched. The CDR3, as DNA: TGTGCCACCAGCAGAGATTTACGAGGGAGGGCGCGGGCTATTGATACGCAGTATTTT. Encoded protein: CATSRDLRGRARAIDTQYF.

This chain joins TRBV14 and TRBJ2-5; 12 nucleotides align to TRBD2. The trim removed 4 bases at V and 4 bases at J, leaving 4 bases unmatched. The CDR3 loop spans 15 amino acids. Germline V lookup: CDR1 SGHDN, CDR2 FVKESK. The CDR3 DNA reads as TGTGCCAGCAGCCGATCGGGACTAGCGGGAGAGACCCAGTACTTC. Its protein is CASSRSGLAGETQYF.

The V gene is TRBV7-9, the J gene TRBJ2-1; D is ambiguous. Germline lookup yields CDR1 SEHNR and CDR2 FQNEAQ (reference sequence). The CDR3 covers 14 residues. The germline V and J ends were trimmed by 2 bases and 3 bases, with 8 bases remaining between them. The CDR3 region has the DNA TGTGCCAGCAGCTTACCGGTTTACTACAATGAGCAGTTCTTC. Its translation is CASSLPVYYNEQFF.

A few counts support this clone. The chain carries TRBV30 and TRBJ1-1; D uncertain. The CDR3 is 13 residues long. Germline assignment: CDR1 GTSNPN and CDR2 SVGIG (reference sequence). V was cut by 1 base and J by 1 base, with 7 bases left in between. CDR3 sequence reads: CAWSGRRNTEAFF. CDR3 coding DNA: TGTGCCTGGAGTGGGCGGAGGAACACTGAAGCTTTCTTT.

The rearrangement links TRBV30 to TRBJ1-1; 7 bases match TRBD1. Germline CDR1 and CDR2: GTSNPN and SVGIG (reference sequence). V lost 2 bases to trimming and J lost 3 bases; unmatched junction nucleotides: 9. The CDR3 runs 15 residues. The CDR3 loop reads CAWSPRQGRDTEAFF. CDR3 in DNA: TGTGCCTGGAGTCCGCGACAGGGTCGGGACACTGAAGCTTTCTTT.

The V gene is TRBV6-6, the J gene TRBJ2-1; unclear D gene. V was pared by 0 bases and J by 6 bases, with 9 bases between. Germline values: CDR1 MNHNY, CDR2 SVGAGI (reference sequence). The CDR3 totals 14 residues. CDR3 in DNA: TGTGCCAGCAGTTACTCGAGGACCAGCAATGAGCAGTTCTTC. This codes for CASSYSRTSNEQFF.

The chain carries TRBV29-1 and TRBJ2-1; D may be TRBD1 (6 bases). This CDR3 has 13 amino acids. Trimming pared 4 bases from V and 4 bases from J, leaving 11 bases between. The germline gives CDR1 SQVTM, CDR2 ANQGSEA. The CDR3 spells CSVALGGYNEQFF. CDR3 coding DNA: TGCAGCGTTGCACTAGGGGGATACAATGAGCAGTTCTTC.

A word on this clone: This CDR3 is also generated by other DNA sequences in the sample. This chain joins TRBV30 and TRBJ2-3; D not resolved. Looked up from germline, CDR1 is GTSNPN and CDR2 is SVGIG (reference sequence). CDR3 length: 10 residues. V lost 1 base and J 6 bases, leaving 2 bases between the germline ends. CDR3 coding DNA: TGTGCCTGGAGTGGGGATACGCAGTATTTT. Protein product: CAWSGDTQYF.

The chain joins TRBV4-1 to TRBJ2-1, with D possibly being TRBD2 (6 bases). Germline V gene sequence: CDR1 MGHRA, CDR2 YSYEKL. Trimming removed 2 bases from V and 6 bases from J, with 20 bases in between. The CDR3 sequence is 17 residues long. Here the CDR3 DNA reads TGCGCCAGCAGCCAATTCCCCGGGGACCTGGGACTCAATGAGCAGTTCTTC. Translation gives CASSQFPGDLGLNEQFF.